This entry is about one TCR beta chain. The data belong to a study of CD8+ T cells in alopecia areata. Germline lookup yields CDR1 SGHRS and CDR2 YFSETQ. V was clipped by 5 bases and J by 11 bases, with 22 bases between them. This CDR3 has 14 residues. Investigators isolated RNA and reverse transcribed it into cDNA to act as the sequencing template. Sequenced by immunoSEQ multiplex PCR; TCRdb stores in-frame clones only, minus some. The sample contains 110,000 or so clones, approximately 51% of which appear only once. The treatment is: oral pan-JAK inhibitor, 5-10 mg twice daily. The sequence was obtained from a human donor with alopecia areata. This rearrangement joins TRBV5-1 to TRBJ1-1; no clear D. Sequencing used CD4+ T cells sorted from blood, obtained at week 24, from a patient treated with tofacitinib. This CDR3 is CASRNPGPAPEAFF. In nucleotides, the CDR3 is TGCGCCAGCAGAAATCCCGGACCCGCCCCAGAGGCTTTCTTT.